The T cell receptor beta chain described here comes from a study of cytomegalovirus exposure and HLA in healthy donors. Regarding this clone: The antigen is unknown.

PCR involved 60 Vbeta and 13 Jbeta primers. Sequencing used immunoSEQ multiplex PCR; TCRdb keeps in-frame clones, though not all of them. The sample yields about 130,000 clones, around 82% seen once. The CDR3 runs 19 residues. CDR1 is SQVTM, CDR2 ANQGSEA, per germline. Germline trimming cut 0 bases from V and 7 bases from J; bases unmatched to any gene: 15. Study-wide findings and caveats: Relative to the 666-donor mean, N-insertions were reportedly fewer in an Asian-associated ancestry cluster in a later analysis. The likely explanation for a cluster of highly shared sequence variants was sequencing artifact.

V and J are TRBV29-1 and TRBJ2-1, with 13 bases lining up with TRBD2. The sample taken for sequencing was PBMCs. The sequence derives from a woman in her 40s in good health and CMV-seropositive. CDR3 sequence (DNA): TGCAGCGTTGAAGATCCGGGACTAGCGGGAACGACAGAGGTTAATGAGCAGTTCTTC. It yields the protein CSVEDPGLAGTTEVNEQFF.